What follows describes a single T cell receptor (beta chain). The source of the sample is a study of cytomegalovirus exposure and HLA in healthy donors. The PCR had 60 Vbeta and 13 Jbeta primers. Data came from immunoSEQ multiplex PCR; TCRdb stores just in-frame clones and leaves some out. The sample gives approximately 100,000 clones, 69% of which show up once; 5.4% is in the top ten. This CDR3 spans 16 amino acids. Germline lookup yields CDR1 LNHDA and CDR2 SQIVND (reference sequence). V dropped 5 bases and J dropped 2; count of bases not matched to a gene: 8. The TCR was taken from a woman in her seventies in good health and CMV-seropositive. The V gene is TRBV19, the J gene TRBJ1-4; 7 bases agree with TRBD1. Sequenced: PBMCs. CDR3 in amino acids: CASSREQGWTNEKLFF. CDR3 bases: TGTGCCAGTAGTCGTGAACAGGGGTGGACTAATGAAAAACTGTTTTTT. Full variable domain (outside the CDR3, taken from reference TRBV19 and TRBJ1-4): DGGITQSPKYLFRKEGQNVTLSCEQNLNHDAMYWYRQDPGQGLRLIYYSQIVNDFQKGDIAEGYSVSREKKESFPLTVTSAQKNPTAFYLCASSREQGWTNEKLFFGSGTQLSVL.